This TCR beta chain came from a study of T cells after posttransplantation cyclophosphamide. General observations from the study: After PTCy, TRB diversity resembled that of CNI/methotrexate controls. TRB overlap between skin or GI tissue T cells and blood was limited.

Sequencing used immunoSEQ multiplex PCR; TCRdb keeps in-frame clones, though not all of them. The table shows fewer than 55,000 clones, with 94% occurring only once. The CDR3 has 13 amino acids. V dropped 3 bases and J dropped 4 bases, with 8 bases sitting between them. Per germline, CDR1 KGHSH and CDR2 LQKENI. Remarks on this clone: The antigen is undetermined.

Peripheral blood was collected from the related graft donor on the marrow donation day. The sequenced sample was PBMCs. The receptor comes from a woman between 25 and 40 years old in good health and a related stem cell transplant donor. V usage is TRBV18 and J usage is TRBJ2-3; maybe TRBD1 (6 bases). For the CDR3, the DNA is TGTGCCAGCTCACCGGCAGGGGCAGATACGCAGTATTTT. Residues: CASSPAGADTQYF.